This TCR beta chain was documented in a study of T cells after yellow fever vaccination. Germline V lookup: CDR1 SGHKS, CDR2 YYEKEE (reference sequence). The CDR3 is 15 amino acids. V was clipped by 4 bases and J by 3 bases, with 17 bases between them. Study-wide findings and caveats: Abundant clonotypes from the bulk population could have been carried over as contaminants into FACS-sorted repertoires.

This clonotype was observed a few times. Antigen: not known. TCRdb reprocessed the 5' RACE reads via MiXCR and lists one record per CDR3 protein. There are under 150,000 distinct CDR3 sequences in the sample; around 7.7% occur only once, and roughly 0.73% lies in the top ten. The sequence was collected from a man under 40 who received the YFV17D yellow fever vaccine. The sequences come from CD4+ T cells sorted from PBMCs, collected 5 days after the yellow fever booster vaccination. The chain uses TRBV5-5 and TRBJ2-7; possibly TRBD2 for D (6 bases). CDR3 bases: TGTGCCAGCAGCCCCCGGGTCGGGGAGGACTACGAGCAGTACTTC. This sequence encodes CASSPRVGEDYEQYF.